This entry lists 8 T cell receptor beta chains sequenced from one sample in a study of PD-1 blockade in classical Hodgkin lymphoma. Sequencing was performed with immunoSEQ multiplex PCR; in TCRdb, only in-frame clones are kept and a portion is missing. The table lists 20,000 or so clones, about 82% of them singletons. All the patients suffered relapse after autologous stem cell transplantation, and brentuximab vedotin exposure differed. The sample in question was peripheral blood mononuclear cells (PBMCs), obtained before the second cycle of nivolumab. These receptors were collected from a human donor with classical Hodgkin lymphoma.

The chain joins TRBV10-1 to TRBJ2-3; D not resolved. CDR1 is WNHNN, CDR2 SYGVQD, per germline (reference sequence). The length of the CDR3 is 12 residues. Deletions cut 4 bases from V and 0 bases from J, with 2 bases between. This CDR3 reads CASSASTDTQYF. CDR3 in DNA: TGCGCCAGCAGTGCTAGCACAGATACGCAGTATTTT.

The V gene is TRBV25-1, the J gene TRBJ1-5; D uncertain. Germline CDR1 and CDR2: MGHDK and SYGVNS. V was clipped by 5 bases and J by 0 bases, with 8 bases between them. This CDR3 has 14 amino acids. CDR3 sequence: CASSYVTSNQPQHF. CDR3 coding DNA: TGTGCCAGCAGTTATGTCACTAGCAATCAGCCCCAGCATTTT.

The chain couples TRBV18 to TRBJ1-1; weak D call: TRBD1 (5 bases). Germline CDR1 reads KGHSH; CDR2 reads LQKENI. V lost 3 bases, J lost 3 bases, and 8 bases lay in between. The CDR3 extends over 13 amino acids. In nucleotides, the CDR3 is TGTGCCAGCTCACCCGGGGGTGACACTGAAGCTTTCTTT. Amino acid sequence: CASSPGGDTEAFF.

The J gene is TRBJ2-1, the V gene TRBV2; 7 bases are shared with TRBD2. This CDR3 region has 14 residues. The trim removed 5 bases at V and 0 bases at J, leaving 1 base unmatched. The germline CDR1 and CDR2 sequences are SNHLY and FYNNEI. In DNA form, the CDR3 reads TGTGCCAGCAGTTGGACTAGCTCCTACAATGAGCAGTTCTTC. This encodes CASSWTSSYNEQFF. The variable domain in full, completed from reference TRBV2 and TRBJ2-1, reads EPEVTQTPSHQVTQMGQEVILRCVPISNHLYFYWYRQILGQKVEFLVSFYNNEISEKSEIFDDQFSVERPDGSNFTLKIRSTKLEDSAMYFCASSWTSSYNEQFFGPGTRLTVL.

This rearrangement joins TRBV11-1 to TRBJ2-7, with TRBD2 matching over 10 bases. The CDR3 is 12 residues long. Trimming cost V 3 bases and J 9 bases; bases outside gene matches: 2. In germline, CDR1 is SGHAT, CDR2 FQDESV (reference sequence). CDR3 DNA: TGTGCCAGCAGCTTTCCTAGCGGGAGGCAGTACTTC. Protein product: CASSFPSGRQYF.

The chain joins TRBV6-4 to TRBJ2-3, with 10 bases that match TRBD2. Germline values: CDR1 MRHNA, CDR2 SNTAGT. V gave up 3 bases and J gave up 3 bases; unmatched junction bases: 6. This CDR3 has 16 residues. This chain's CDR3 is CASSEEVAGGTDTQYF. In DNA, the CDR3 is TGTGCCAGCAGTGAGGAGGTAGCGGGGGGAACAGATACGCAGTATTTT.

This clone was observed a handful of times. V gene TRBV27 combines with J gene TRBJ2-5, with TRBD1 as a possible D gene (6 bases). The germline gives CDR1 MNHEY, CDR2 SMNVEV (reference sequence). Trimming took off 2 bases at V and 2 bases at J, with 15 bases between the two ends. This CDR3 is 16 amino acids long. The CDR3 protein is CASSLRQVPGQETQYF. The CDR3 bases are TGTGCCAGCAGTTTACGACAGGTCCCAGGGCAAGAGACCCAGTACTTC.

The V and J genes are TRBV6-1 and TRBJ1-5, with 11 bases lining up with TRBD1. V gave up 4 bases and J gave up 7 bases; unmatched junction bases: 6. Germline values: CDR1 MNHNS, CDR2 SASEGT. The length of the CDR3 is 15 residues. CDR3 in DNA: TGTGCCAGCAGTGGGGGACAGGGGGAGGTCCAGCCCCAGCATTTT. Its translation: CASSGGQGEVQPQHF.